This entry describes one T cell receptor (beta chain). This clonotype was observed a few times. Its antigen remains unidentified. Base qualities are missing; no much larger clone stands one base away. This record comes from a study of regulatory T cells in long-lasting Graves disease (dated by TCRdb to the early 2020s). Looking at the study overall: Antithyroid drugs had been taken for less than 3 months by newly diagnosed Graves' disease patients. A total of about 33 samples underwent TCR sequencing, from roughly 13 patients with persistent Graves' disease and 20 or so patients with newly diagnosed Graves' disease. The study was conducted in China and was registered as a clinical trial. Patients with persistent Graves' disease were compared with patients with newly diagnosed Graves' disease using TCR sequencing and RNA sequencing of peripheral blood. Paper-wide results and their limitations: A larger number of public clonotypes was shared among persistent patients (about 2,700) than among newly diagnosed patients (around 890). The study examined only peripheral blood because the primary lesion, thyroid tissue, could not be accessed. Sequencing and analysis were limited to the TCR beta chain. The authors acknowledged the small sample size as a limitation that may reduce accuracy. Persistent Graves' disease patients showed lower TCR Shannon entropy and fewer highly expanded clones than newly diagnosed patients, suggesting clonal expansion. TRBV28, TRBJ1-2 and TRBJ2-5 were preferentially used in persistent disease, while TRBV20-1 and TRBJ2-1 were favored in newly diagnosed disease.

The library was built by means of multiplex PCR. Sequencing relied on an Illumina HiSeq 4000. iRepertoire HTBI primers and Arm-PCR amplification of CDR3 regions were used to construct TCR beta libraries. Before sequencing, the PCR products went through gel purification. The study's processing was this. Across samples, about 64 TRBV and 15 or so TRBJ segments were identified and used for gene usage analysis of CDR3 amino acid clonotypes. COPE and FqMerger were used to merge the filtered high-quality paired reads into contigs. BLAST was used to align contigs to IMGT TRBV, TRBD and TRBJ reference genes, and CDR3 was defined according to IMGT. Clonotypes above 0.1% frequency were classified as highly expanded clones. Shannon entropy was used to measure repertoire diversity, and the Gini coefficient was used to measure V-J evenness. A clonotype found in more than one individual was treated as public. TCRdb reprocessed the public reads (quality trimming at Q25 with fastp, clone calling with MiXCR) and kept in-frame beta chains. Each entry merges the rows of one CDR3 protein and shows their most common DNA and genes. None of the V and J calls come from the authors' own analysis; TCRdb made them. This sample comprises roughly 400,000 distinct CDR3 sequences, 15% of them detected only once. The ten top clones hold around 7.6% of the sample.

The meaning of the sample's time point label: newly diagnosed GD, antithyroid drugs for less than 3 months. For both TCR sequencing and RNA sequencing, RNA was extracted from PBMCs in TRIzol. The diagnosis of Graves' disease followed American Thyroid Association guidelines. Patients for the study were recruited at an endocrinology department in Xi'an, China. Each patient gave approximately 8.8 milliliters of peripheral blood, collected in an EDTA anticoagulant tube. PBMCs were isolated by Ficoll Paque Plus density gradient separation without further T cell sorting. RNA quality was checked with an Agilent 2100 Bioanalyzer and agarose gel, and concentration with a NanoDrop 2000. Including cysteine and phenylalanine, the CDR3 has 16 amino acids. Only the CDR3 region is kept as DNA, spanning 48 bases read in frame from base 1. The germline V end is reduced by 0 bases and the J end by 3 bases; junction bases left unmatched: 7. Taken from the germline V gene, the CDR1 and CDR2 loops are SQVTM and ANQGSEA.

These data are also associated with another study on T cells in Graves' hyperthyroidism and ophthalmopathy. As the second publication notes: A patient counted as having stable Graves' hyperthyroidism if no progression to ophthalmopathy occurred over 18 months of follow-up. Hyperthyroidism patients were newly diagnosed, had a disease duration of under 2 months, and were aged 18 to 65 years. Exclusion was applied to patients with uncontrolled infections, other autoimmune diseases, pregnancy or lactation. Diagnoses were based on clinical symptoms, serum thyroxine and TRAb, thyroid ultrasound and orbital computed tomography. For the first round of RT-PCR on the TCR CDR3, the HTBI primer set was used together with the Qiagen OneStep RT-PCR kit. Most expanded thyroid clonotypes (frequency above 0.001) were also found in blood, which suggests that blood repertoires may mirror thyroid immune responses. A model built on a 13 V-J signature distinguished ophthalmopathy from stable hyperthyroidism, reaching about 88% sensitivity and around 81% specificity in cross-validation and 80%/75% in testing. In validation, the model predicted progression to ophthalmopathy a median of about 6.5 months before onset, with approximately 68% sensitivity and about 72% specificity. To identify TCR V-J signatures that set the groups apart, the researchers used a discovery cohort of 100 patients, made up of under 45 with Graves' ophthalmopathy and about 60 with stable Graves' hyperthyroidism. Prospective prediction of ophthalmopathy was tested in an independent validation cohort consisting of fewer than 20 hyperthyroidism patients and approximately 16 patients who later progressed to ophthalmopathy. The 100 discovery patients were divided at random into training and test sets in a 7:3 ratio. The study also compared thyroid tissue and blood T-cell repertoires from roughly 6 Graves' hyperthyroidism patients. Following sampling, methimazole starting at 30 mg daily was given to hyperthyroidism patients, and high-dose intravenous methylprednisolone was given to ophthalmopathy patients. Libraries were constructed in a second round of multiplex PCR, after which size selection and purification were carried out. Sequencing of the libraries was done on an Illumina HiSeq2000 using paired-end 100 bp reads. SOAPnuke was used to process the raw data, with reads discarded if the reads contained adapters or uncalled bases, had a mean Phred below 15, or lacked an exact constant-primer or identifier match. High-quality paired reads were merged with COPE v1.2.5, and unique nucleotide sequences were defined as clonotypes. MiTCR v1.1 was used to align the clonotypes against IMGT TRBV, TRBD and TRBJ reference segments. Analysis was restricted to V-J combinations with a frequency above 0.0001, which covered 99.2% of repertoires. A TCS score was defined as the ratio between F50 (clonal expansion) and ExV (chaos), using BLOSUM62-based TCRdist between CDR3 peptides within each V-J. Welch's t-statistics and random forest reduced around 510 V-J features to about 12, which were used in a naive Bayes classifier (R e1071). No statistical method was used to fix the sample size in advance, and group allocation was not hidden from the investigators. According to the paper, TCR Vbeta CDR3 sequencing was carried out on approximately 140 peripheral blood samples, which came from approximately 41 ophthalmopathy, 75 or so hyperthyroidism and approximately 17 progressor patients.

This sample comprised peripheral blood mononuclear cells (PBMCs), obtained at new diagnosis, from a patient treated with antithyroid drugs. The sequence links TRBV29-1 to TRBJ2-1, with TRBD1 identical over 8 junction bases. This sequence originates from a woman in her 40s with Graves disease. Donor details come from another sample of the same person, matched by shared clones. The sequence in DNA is TGCAGCGTTGAAGATGGTGGGACAGGCGACTACAATGAGCAGTTCTTC. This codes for CSVEDGGTGDYNEQFF.